This T cell receptor (beta chain) was identified during a study of blood T cell repertoires in COVID-19. Looking at the study overall: Specimens from acute and convalescent COVID-19 originated in the United States, Italy and Spain. Nucleic acid was either cDNA or gDNA, and it came from T cells, B-cell-depleted T cells, or PBMCs.

The germline V gene encodes CDR1 MNHEY and CDR2 SVGEGT. Trimming took off 0 bases at V and 1 base at J, with 9 bases between the two ends. The CDR3 is 15 residues long. In the original analysis: Amplified reference gene primers provided the basis for estimating nucleated cell counts. The method was immunoSEQ multiplex PCR; TCRdb's version includes in-frame clones alone and lacks a portion of them. The D gene and trimming were derived from the DNA, and the V and J assignments and clone size from that table. The data contain approximately 280,000 clones, over 75% of them singletons. The clonotype comes from an older woman with acute or convalescent COVID-19. The J gene is TRBJ1-1, the V gene TRBV6-2 or TRBV6-3; D gene unclear. The specimen sequenced was peripheral blood. CDR3 amino acids: CASSYSSDKNTEAFF. The CDR3 DNA is TGTGCCAGCAGTTACTCGAGTGATAAGAACACTGAAGCTTTCTTT.